This TCR beta chain stems from a study of shared clonotypes between healthy human individuals. Study in general: The donors, a couple of women and three men, were aged 18 to 49.

Method: immunoSEQ multiplex PCR; TCRdb's copy keeps in-frame clones and lacks some. The sample records approximately 650,000 clones, over 95% being singletons. This CDR3 region has 12 residues. CDR1 and CDR2 (germline): LNHDA, SQIVND (reference sequence). V lost 5 bases and J lost 3, with 7 bases in between. As defined, naive CD8 cells were CD45RO-negative and positively selected for CCR7, with terminally differentiated effector memory CD45RA+ cells excluded. This chain joins TRBV19 and TRBJ1-1; D gene uncertain. Specimen: naive CD8+ T cells sorted from blood. This receptor was identified in a woman aged 25-40 years in good health. CDR3 in DNA: TGTGCCAGTAGTGAAGAATACACTGAAGCTTTCTTT. Amino acid sequence: CASSEEYTEAFF.